This T cell receptor (beta chain) was captured in a study of T cell repertoires in cytomegalovirus infection. Study information: Public TCR beta signatures indicated both CMV infection and matching HLA type. Study results and limitations: HLA-C-restricted CMV clonotypes gave the most frequent clonotype in two of eight donors. Cumulative frequency (of public TCR beta family members) identified carriers of CMV plus the relevant HLA.

The ends lost 3 bases at V and 9 bases at J; junction bases unmatched: 8. Germline assignment: CDR1 SGHTA and CDR2 FQGNSA. The CDR3 runs 13 residues. On this clonotype itself: As yet, its antigen is unknown.

In TCRdb, the reads were re-called with MiXCR into one record per CDR3 protein. The table records approximately 70,000 distinct CDR3 sequences, 22% of them present only once. The chain links TRBV7-2 to TRBJ2-7, with 7 nucleotides matching TRBD2. The sequenced sample was PBMCs, sequenced either directly or after in vitro stimulation (not recorded which). This receptor was obtained from a human donor in good health (CMV status not recorded). Some clones in this sample may be carry-over from other donors' samples. The CDR3 DNA follows: TGTGCCAGCAGCTTGGGACCTGCTAGCGGGCAGTACGTC. Translation gives CASSLGPASGQYV.